A selection of T cell receptor beta chains follows, all from one sample in a study of shared clonotypes between healthy human individuals. Method: immunoSEQ multiplex PCR; TCRdb's copy keeps in-frame clones and lacks some. The sample shows approximately 350,000 clones, approximately 74% of them seen only once. The material sequenced was memory CD4+ T cells sorted from blood. Receptor source: a young man in good health. The CDR3 runs from the conserved cysteine through the conserved F or W. A D gene is named only where the DNA matches it firmly. Rows may omit the clone size; those that give it use once, few, many or a size class.

V gene,D gene,clone size,CDR3 length,J gene,CDR3 protein,CDR3 DNA
TRBV2,TRBD2,.,15,TRBJ2-1,CASSGPGDRGEEQFF,TGTGCCAGCAGTGGCCCAGGCGACCGGGGGGAAGAGCAGTTCTTC
TRBV28,TRBD1,.,14,TRBJ1-2,CASSFPDRAYGYTF,TGTGCCAGCAGTTTTCCCGACAGGGCTTATGGCTACACCTTC
TRBV5-1,.,.,15,TRBJ1-2,CASSLGVGAAYGYTF,TGCGCCAGCAGCTTGGGGGTAGGGGCAGCCTATGGCTACACCTTC
TRBV11-3,TRBD1,.,13,TRBJ2-5,CASSQGVGGTQYF,TGTGCCAGCAGTCAGGGGGTAGGAGGGACCCAGTACTTC
TRBV5-6,.,.,17,TRBJ1-5,CASSLHFLQGRNQPQHF,TGTGCCAGCAGCTTGCATTTCCTACAGGGCAGGAATCAGCCCCAGCATTTT
TRBV13,.,.,13,TRBJ2-1,CASSLIPEGEQFF,TGTGCCAGCAGCTTAATCCCGGAGGGTGAGCAGTTCTTC
TRBV28,TRBD2,.,14,TRBJ2-7,CASSLGGTSYEQYF,TGTGCCAGCAGCCTGGGGGGGACCTCTTACGAGCAGTACTTC
TRBV7-8,.,.,13,TRBJ2-5,CASSPLWSGTQYF,TGTGCCAGCAGCCCACTGTGGTCTGGGACCCAGTACTTC
TRBV19,TRBD2,.,16,TRBJ2-2,CASSRPSGTNTGELFF,TGTGCCAGTAGTCGGCCTAGCGGGACGAACACCGGGGAGCTGTTTTTT
TRBV6-1,.,.,14,TRBJ2-7,CASSEGVRVREQYF,TGTGCCAGCAGTGAAGGAGTCAGGGTACGCGAGCAGTACTTC
TRBV4-1,TRBD1,.,14,TRBJ1-1,CASSQVGTGVFSFF,TGCGCCAGCAGCCAAGTGGGGACAGGCGTCTTTTCTTTCTTT
TRBV9,.,.,12,TRBJ2-3,CASSQQADTQYF,TGTGCCAGCAGCCAACAGGCAGATACGCAGTATTTT
TRBV29-1,.,.,13,TRBJ2-3,CSVEFSRTDTQYF,TGCAGCGTTGAATTTTCTAGGACAGATACGCAGTATTTT
TRBV5-4,.,.,13,TRBJ1-1,CASTTQGTTEAFF,TGTGCCAGCACCACTCAGGGAACGACTGAAGCTTTCTTT
TRBV5-6,TRBD1,.,17,TRBJ2-2,CASSLPFWTGLTGELFF,TGTGCCAGCAGCTTGCCTTTCTGGACAGGGCTCACCGGGGAGCTGTTTTTT
TRBV19,.,.,13,TRBJ2-7,CASSAPGPYEQYF,TGTGCCAGTAGTGCCCCCGGCCCCTACGAGCAGTACTTC
TRBV5-1,.,once,15,TRBJ1-5,CASSLDDSSNQPQHF,TGCGCCAGCAGCTTGGACGACAGTAGCAATCAGCCCCAGCATTTT
TRBV5-1,.,few,16,TRBJ2-7,CASSSSGLPPIYEQYF,TGCGCCAGCAGCTCCTCTGGGTTGCCCCCTATTTACGAGCAGTACTTC
TRBV5-1,TRBD1,.,15,TRBJ2-1,CASAGRTGDRNEQFF,TGCGCCAGCGCAGGAAGGACAGGGGATAGGAATGAGCAGTTCTTC
TRBV14,.,.,14,TRBJ1-2,CASSQVSGAGGYTF,TGTGCCAGCAGCCAAGTTTCAGGGGCGGGCGGCTACACCTTC
TRBV2,.,many,14,TRBJ2-7,CASSEGRRVYEQYF,TGTGCCAGCAGTGAGGGAAGGCGGGTCTACGAGCAGTACTTC
TRBV5-5,TRBD1,.,15,TRBJ1-5,CASSFTGGRNQPQHF,TGTGCCAGCAGCTTTACAGGGGGCAGGAATCAGCCCCAGCATTTT
TRBV28,TRBD1,.,14,TRBJ1-2,CASTLQGAGLGYTF,TGTGCCAGCACCCTACAGGGGGCGGGTCTTGGCTACACCTTC
TRBV28,.,.,13,TRBJ1-2,CASSSGSWGGYTF,TGTGCCAGCAGTTCCGGGTCCTGGGGTGGCTACACCTTC
TRBV11-2,TRBD2,once,15,TRBJ2-1,CASSLGSGRVSEQFF,TGTGCCAGCAGCTTAGGTAGCGGGAGGGTGAGTGAGCAGTTCTTC
TRBV19,.,.,16,TRBJ2-3,CASSIKLGRSTDTQYF,TGTGCCAGTAGTATCAAGCTGGGACGGAGCACAGATACGCAGTATTTT
TRBV28,.,.,14,TRBJ2-6,CASISPSGANVLTF,TGTGCCAGCATCTCCCCTTCTGGGGCCAACGTCCTGACTTTC
TRBV25-1,.,.,14,TRBJ2-2,CASSEGPGTGELFF,TGTGCCAGCAGTGAGGGGCCCGGCACCGGGGAGCTGTTTTTT
TRBV2,.,few,12,TRBJ2-3,CASGDSTDTQYF,TGTGCCAGTGGGGACTCCACAGATACGCAGTATTTT
TRBV14,.,.,13,TRBJ1-4,CASSRGDNEKLFF,TGTGCCAGCAGCCGCGGGGATAATGAAAAACTGTTTTTT
TRBV28,.,once,17,TRBJ2-2,CASVPDAGDKNTGELFF,TGTGCCAGCGTACCTGACGCCGGAGACAAGAACACCGGGGAGCTGTTTTTT
TRBV21-1,.,.,15,TRBJ1-2,CASSTGQLNIYGYTF,TGTGCCAGCAGCACCGGACAGTTAAACATCTATGGCTACACCTTC
TRBV6-6,.,.,16,TRBJ1-1,CASSYYGFQGGGEAFF,TGTGCCAGCAGTTACTATGGTTTTCAGGGTGGTGGTGAAGCTTTCTTT
TRBV5-4,.,few,15,TRBJ1-1,CASSHPTVMNTEAFF,TGTGCCAGCAGCCACCCCACGGTGATGAACACTGAAGCTTTCTTT
TRBV18,TRBD2,.,15,TRBJ2-1,CASSTGTSGPLEQFF,TGTGCCAGTTCCACCGGGACTAGCGGCCCCTTAGAGCAGTTCTTC
TRBV27,TRBD2,few,16,TRBJ2-2,CASTPSGRADTGELFF,TGTGCCAGCACTCCAAGCGGGAGGGCCGACACCGGGGAGCTGTTTTTT
TRBV5-4,.,once,15,TRBJ2-3,CASSFSAGLTDTQYF,TGTGCCAGCAGCTTCAGTGCGGGCCTCACAGATACGCAGTATTTT
TRBV5-6,.,.,13,TRBJ2-1,CASSLVGYNEQFF,TGTGCCAGCAGCTTGGTCGGGTACAATGAGCAGTTCTTC
TRBV11-2,TRBD2,many,15,TRBJ2-7,CASSIAGVASYEQYF,TGTGCCAGCAGCATAGCGGGAGTCGCCTCCTACGAGCAGTACTTC
TRBV5-1,.,.,13,TRBJ1-1,CASRDRVNTEAFF,TGCGCCAGCAGAGATCGGGTGAACACTGAAGCTTTCTTT
TRBV7-2,.,.,14,TRBJ1-5,CASSRRDGNQPQHF,TGTGCCAGCAGCCGCAGGGACGGCAATCAGCCCCAGCATTTT
TRBV11-3,.,.,12,TRBJ2-3,CASSQGGNTQYF,TGTGCCAGCAGCCAGGGGGGTAATACGCAGTATTTT
TRBV11-2,.,once,18,TRBJ1-4,CASSLEGRFGGNNEKLFF,TGTGCCAGCAGCCTAGAAGGGCGGTTCGGGGGTAATAATGAAAAACTGTTTTTT
TRBV9,.,few,14,TRBJ1-2,CASSVDSNNYGYTF,TGTGCCAGCAGCGTAGACAGCAATAACTATGGCTACACCTTC